The 2 T cell receptor beta chains below all came from one sample that was sequenced in a study of shared clonotypes between healthy human individuals. The data were produced by immunoSEQ multiplex PCR, yet TCRdb's version contains in-frame clones alone and is incomplete. The sample lists millions of clones; roughly nine tenths were seen once. Sample: naive CD4+ T cells sorted from blood. The subset: CD45RA+ positively selected. The origin of the receptors is a man aged 18 to 30 in good health.

The chain couples TRBV9 to TRBJ1-2; D is unresolved. Germline assignment: CDR1 SGDLS and CDR2 YYNGEE. The ends were cut back, 3 bases at V and 8 bases at J, with 11 bases in the middle. CDR3 length equals 12 residues. The CDR3 DNA sequence: TGTGCCAGCAGCGCCCACCCTTCCGGCTACACCTTC. Protein: CASSAHPSGYTF. The full variable domain, rest sourced from reference TRBV9 and TRBJ1-2, is DSGVTQTPKHLITATGQRVTLRCSPRSGDLSVYWYQQSLDQGLQFLIQYYNGEERAKGNILERFSAQQFPDLHSELNLSSLELGDSALYFCASSAHPSGYTFGSGTRLTVV.

V and J are TRBV5-8 and TRBJ2-3, with unresolved D. The CDR3 loop spans 15 amino acids. Germline-derived CDR1 and CDR2 are SGHTS and YDEGEE. Trimming removed 4 bases from V and 4 bases from J, with 16 bases in between. CDR3 sequence: CASSTTGSKADTQYF. The CDR3 nucleotides are TGTGCCAGCAGCACTACCGGCTCCAAGGCAGATACGCAGTATTTT.